The clone carrying this TCR beta chain turned up a few times. Its cognate antigen is unknown. PCR employed 60 Vbeta and 13 Jbeta primers. Assay: immunoSEQ multiplex PCR; the TCRdb copy retains only in-frame clones and omits some. The sample contains about 150,000 clones, roughly 80% of which appear only once. This sample was taken from a study of cytomegalovirus exposure and HLA in healthy donors. CDR1 and CDR2 (germline): MNHNS, SASEGT. Trimming left V 6 bases short and J 8 bases short, with 13 bases between. CDR3 size: 13 residues. Each donor's status was that of a healthy bone marrow donor. General study points: TCR association rates varied by HLA locus in a later analysis, with DRB1 highest and HLA-C lowest. It was likely that a cluster of highly shared sequence variants was a sequencing artifact.

What was sequenced was PBMCs. The J gene is TRBJ1-4, the V gene TRBV6-1, with D unresolved. The TCR comes from a woman between 40 and 50 years old in good health and CMV-seropositive. The CDR3 sequence is CASRQEGYEKLFF. Written as DNA, the CDR3 is TGTGCCAGCAGGCAGGAGGGATACGAAAAACTGTTTTTT.